The T cell receptor beta chain described here comes from a study of blood T cell repertoires in COVID-19. Sequencing was performed with immunoSEQ multiplex PCR; in TCRdb, only in-frame clones are kept and a portion is missing. In the table there are roughly 520,000 clones, 85% to 90% of which are singletons. This CDR3 is 16 amino acids long. The J segment lost 1 base and the V segment lost 4 bases, leaving 7 bases of the junction unmatched. The V gene's germline CDR1 is MNHEY and CDR2 SVGEGT. The rearrangement uses TRBV6-2 or TRBV6-3 and TRBJ1-5; 7 nucleotides align to TRBD1. This clonotype was obtained from a woman aged 40 to 50 who had recovered from COVID-19. Sample: PBMCs or T cells enriched from blood (not recorded which). The CDR3 protein is CASSWPTGASNQPQHF. CDR3 nucleotide sequence: TGTGCCAGCAGTTGGCCAACAGGGGCCAGCAATCAGCCCCAGCATTTT.